The present TCR beta chain was sequenced within a study of T cell responses to AZD1222 COVID-19 vaccine. The method was immunoSEQ multiplex PCR; TCRdb's version includes in-frame clones alone and lacks a portion of them. This sample has around 120,000 clones, with about 91% found just once. Whole-study findings and limits: At baseline, seropositivity was found in only a handful of AZD1222 recipients. Spike-specific TCR breadth and depth rose after two AZD1222 doses. Nearly half of spike-specific TCRs reportedly go after variant regions that carry no mutations. There were mostly white British donors and more females than males, and clonal diversity was possibly underestimated.

The CDR3 extends over 16 amino acids. The V gene's germline CDR1 is MNHEY and CDR2 SVGAGI. Trimming took 1 base from V and 5 from J; bases not matched to a gene: 7. This clone showed up just once. The antigen remains unidentified. This chain uses TRBV6-5 with TRBJ1-5, with 8 bases identical to TRBD1. The sequenced sample was peripheral blood, obtained on day 0 of AZD1222 vaccination. The TCR comes from an adult in good health. The CDR3 region has the DNA TGTGCCAGCAGTTACTTAACCGGGACAGGACATCAGCCCCAGCATTTT. It translates to CASSYLTGTGHQPQHF.